Shown below are 21 T cell receptor beta chains from a single sample sequenced in a study of spatial heterogeneity in lung cancer. TCRdb itself ran the 5' RACE reads through MiXCR, one entry per CDR3 protein. The data show about 60,000 distinct CDR3 sequences, 8.4% seen once. Time point indicated: sample taken at primary tumor resection. Whole RNA came from tumor, nontumor lung or frozen PBMC and was sequenced without being sorted. The sequencing used PBMCs, collected at surgery. The source is a female donor with early-stage non-small cell lung cancer.

This clonotype has ten or more counts. The chain links TRBV3-1 to TRBJ1-2; D is unresolved. V was cut by 8 bases and J by 8 bases, with 18 bases left in between. The germline gives CDR1 LGHDT, CDR2 YNNKEL (reference sequence). The length of the CDR3 is 13 residues. The DNA of the CDR3 is TGTGCCAGCTCTCCCCGTAGGGCTGCCGGCTACACCTTC. Its translation is CASSPRRAAGYTF.

This clonotype was observed many times. V is TRBV19 and J is TRBJ1-1; possibly TRBD1 for D (6 bases). The germline CDR1 and CDR2 sequences are LNHDA and SQIVND (reference sequence). Trimming removed 5 bases at V and 10 bases at J, with 20 bases between. The CDR3 runs 14 residues. For the CDR3, the DNA is TGTGCCAGTAGTCCCATCGACTGGACAGCGCGAGCTTTCTTT. Translating it yields CASSPIDWTARAFF.

Only a few counts were recorded for this clonotype. This sequence joins TRBV25-1 and TRBJ2-1; D is perhaps TRBD1 (6 bases). This CDR3 spans 13 amino acids. Trimming cost V 5 bases and J 7 bases, with 12 bases left between them. Germline assignment: CDR1 MGHDK and CDR2 SYGVNS. The CDR3 DNA sequence: TGTGCCAGCAGTCTGACCAGGGGAAATGAGCAGTTCTTC. It yields the protein CASSLTRGNEQFF.

The table lists this clonotype with a few counts. The chain combines TRBV7-9 with TRBJ1-5, with 10 bases aligning to TRBD1. V dropped 5 bases and J dropped 1; count of bases not matched to a gene: 11. The CDR3 covers 18 residues. Germline lookup yields CDR1 SEHNR and CDR2 FQNEAQ (reference sequence). CDR3 region: CASSTPLSGQGSNQPQHF. CDR3 in DNA: TGTGCCAGCAGCACCCCATTATCGGGACAGGGGAGCAATCAGCCCCAGCATTTT.

This clonotype came up many times. The chain is built from TRBV6-4 and TRBJ2-2; tentative D call: TRBD1 (6 bases). This CDR3 is built from 16 residues. CDR1 MRHNA and CDR2 SNTAGT come from the germline V gene. V was trimmed by 0 bases and J by 3 bases, leaving 11 bases between them. The CDR3 loop is CASSDSGAPDTGELFF. The CDR3 DNA sequence: TGTGCCAGCAGTGACTCGGGGGCCCCGGACACCGGGGAGCTGTTTTTT.

This clonotype counts as medium-sized. This sequence joins TRBV27 and TRBJ2-3; D uncertain. Germline values: CDR1 MNHEY, CDR2 SMNVEV (reference sequence). Trimming removed 9 bases at V and 5 bases at J, with 18 bases between. The CDR3 has 14 amino acids. The CDR3 reads CASRALMAEDTQYF. The CDR3 DNA sequence: TGTGCCAGTCGAGCCCTAATGGCCGAAGATACGCAGTATTTT.

This clonotype showed up many times. V usage is TRBV7-9 and J usage is TRBJ1-1, with TRBD1 matching over 10 bases. Germline V gene lookup returns CDR1 SEHNR and CDR2 FQNEAQ (reference sequence). V gave up 1 base and J gave up 5 bases; unmatched junction bases: 4. The CDR3 covers 15 residues. CDR3 amino acids: CASSLGTGGVTEAFF. CDR3 nucleotides: TGTGCCAGCAGCTTAGGGACAGGGGGAGTGACTGAAGCTTTCTTT.

The J gene is TRBJ2-5, the V gene TRBV6-5; D possibly matches TRBD1 or TRBD2 (6 bases each). The CDR3 totals 15 residues. Per the germline V gene, CDR1 is MNHEY and CDR2 is SVGAGI. The germline V and J ends were trimmed by 6 bases and 4 bases, with 18 bases remaining between them. As DNA, the CDR3 is TGTGCCAGCAGCCCGTTACTAGGGGGAGGAGAGACCCAGTACTTC. Its translation is CASSPLLGGGETQYF.

This clonotype turned up a few times. The rearrangement joins TRBV10-3 to TRBJ1-6; D not certain. The CDR3 has 13 residues. Germline lookup yields CDR1 ENHRY and CDR2 SYGVKD. Trimming took off 6 bases at V and 10 bases at J, with 13 bases between the two ends. CDR3 region: CAIRDLMSSPLHF. DNA of the CDR3: TGTGCCATCAGGGACCTAATGAGCTCACCCCTCCACTTT.

The sample holds a few counts of this clonotype. In nucleotides, the CDR3 is TGCAGTGCTAGAGAGACAGACTATAATTCACCCCTCCACTTT. Translating it yields CSARETDYNSPLHF. The V call is TRBV20-1, the J call TRBJ1-6; D may be TRBD1 (5 bases). Per the germline V gene, CDR1 is DFQATT and CDR2 is SNEGSKA (reference sequence). The CDR3 has 14 residues. V lost 0 bases, J lost 3 bases, and 6 bases lay in between.

This clonotype was seen repeatedly, ten times or more. This chain's CDR3 is CASSWERALVGPQHF. The CDR3 coding sequence is TGTGCCAGCAGTTGGGAGCGGGCCCTAGTGGGGCCCCAGCATTTT. The chain couples TRBV12-3 or TRBV12-4 to TRBJ1-5; no clear D gene. V was cut by 4 bases and J by 9 bases, with 19 bases left in between. The CDR3 sequence is 15 residues long.

V is TRBV12-3 or TRBV12-4 and J is TRBJ1-4; D remains unclear. Trimming removed 2 bases from V and 0 bases from J, with 4 bases in between. The CDR3 is 14 amino acids. CDR3 residues: CASSLLATNEKLFF. Written as DNA, the CDR3 is TGTGCCAGCAGTTTACTTGCAACTAATGAAAAACTGTTTTTT.

This clonotype rates as medium-sized. The V call is TRBV9, the J call TRBJ1-4, with a possible D match to TRBD1 (5 bases). This CDR3 contains 15 residues. V was shortened by 4 bases and J by 8 bases, with 18 bases between the two germline ends. CDR1 is SGDLS, CDR2 YYNGEE, per germline. Here the CDR3 reads CASSPGAYREEKLFF. The CDR3 region has the DNA TGTGCCAGCAGCCCTGGGGCGTATAGGGAGGAAAAACTGTTTTTT.

The CDR3 protein is CASSLRGTGLGTEAFF. The CDR3 DNA follows: TGTGCCAGCAGTTTAAGGGGGACAGGGCTGGGGACTGAAGCTTTCTTT. V is TRBV28 and J is TRBJ1-1; 9 bases agree with TRBD1. The J segment lost 5 bases and the V segment lost 2 bases, leaving 9 bases of the junction unmatched. The germline V gene encodes CDR1 MDHEN and CDR2 SYDVKM. This CDR3 has 16 residues.

This clonotype was counted only a few times. V usage is TRBV5-1 and J usage is TRBJ1-5; D remains unclear. This CDR3 has 14 amino acids. V shed 1 base and J shed 3 bases, with 8 bases lying between them. Germline CDR1 SGHRS, CDR2 YFSETQ. The CDR3 loop reads CASSLSGNNQPQHF. CDR3 nucleotides: TGCGCCAGCAGCTTGAGCGGTAACAATCAGCCCCAGCATTTT.

This clonotype was seen a handful of times. The rearrangement uses TRBV5-1 and TRBJ2-2; no definite D call. This CDR3 region has 14 residues. CDR1 is SGHRS and CDR2 is YFSETQ in the germline V gene. The V end lost 3 bases, the J end lost 1 base, and 7 bases lay between the germline ends. The CDR3 DNA reads as TGCGCCAGCAGCTACCGCCTGAACACCGGGGAGCTGTTTTTT. Translation gives CASSYRLNTGELFF.

The rearrangement uses TRBV5-1 and TRBJ2-7; 7 positions match TRBD2. Per the germline V gene, CDR1 is SGHRS and CDR2 is YFSETQ. V shed 4 bases, J shed 2 bases, and the junction held 9 bases outside the gene matches. The CDR3 extends over 15 amino acids. CDR3 sequence (DNA): TGCGCCAGCAGCCCTAGCGGAGACGAGGCCTACGAGCAGTACTTC. Translated: CASSPSGDEAYEQYF.

This clonotype was seen only a few times. The chain employs TRBV28 and TRBJ2-2, with D maybe TRBD1 (5 bases). Trimming pared 5 bases from V and 3 bases from J, leaving 10 bases between. CDR1 is MDHEN, CDR2 SYDVKM, per germline. The CDR3 has 14 amino acids. The CDR3 coding sequence is TGTGCCAGCAGTCTGACAGTTTACACCGGGGAGCTGTTTTTT. Translated, it gives CASSLTVYTGELFF.

This clonotype was seen many times. V gene TRBV29-1 combines with J gene TRBJ1-1; unclear D gene. This CDR3 contains 15 residues. The V end was cut by 3 bases, the J end by 3 bases, with 17 bases between. CDR1 and CDR2 from the germline V gene are SQVTM and ANQGSEA. This chain's CDR3 is CSVDYRHGGHTEAFF. DNA of the CDR3: TGCAGCGTTGATTACCGCCACGGAGGGCACACTGAAGCTTTCTTT. Supplemented by reference TRBV29-1 and TRBJ1-1, the full variable domain reads SAVISQKPSRDICQRGTSLTIQCQVDSQVTMMFWYRQQPGQSLTLIATANQGSEATYESGFVIDKFPISRPNLTFSTLTVSNMSPEDSSIYLCSVDYRHGGHTEAFFGQGTRLTVV.

The rearrangement links TRBV28 to TRBJ2-1, with 9 bases that match TRBD1. The V gene end was trimmed by 6 bases and the J gene end by 6 bases; junction bases not matched to a gene: 6. CDR3 length equals 14 residues. CDR1 MDHEN and CDR2 SYDVKM come from the germline V gene. The chain's CDR3 is CASSRGQGGNEQFF. In nucleotides, the CDR3 is TGTGCCAGCAGCCGGGGACAGGGAGGCAATGAGCAGTTCTTC.

Many counts were recorded for this clonotype. The chain recombines TRBV5-6 with TRBJ2-5; 15 bases fit TRBD2. The ends lost 3 bases at V and 2 bases at J; junction bases unmatched: 2. Germline V CDR1 and CDR2: SGHDT, YYEEEE. The CDR3 is 16 residues long. The CDR3 bases are TGTGCCAGCAGCTCCGGACTAGCGGGGGGGCAAGAGACCCAGTACTTC. The encoded protein is CASSSGLAGGQETQYF.